These T cell receptor beta chains were read from a single sample in a study of CD8+CD57+ T cells in acquired aplastic anemia. MiXCR, run by TCRdb on the reads, gives a single entry per CDR3 protein. The sample gives 250,000 to 300,000 distinct CDR3 sequences, 45% to 70% of which show up once; 6.5% to 10% is in the top ten. Sequencing used sorted CD4+, CD8+, or CD8+CD57+ T cells (not recorded which) from PBMCs. The receptors were gathered from a human donor with severe aplastic anemia or a healthy control (not recorded which). The CDR3 runs from the conserved cysteine through the conserved F or W. The order of the fields is CDR3 protein, CDR3 DNA, clone size, D gene, J gene, V gene. A D gene is named only where the DNA matches it firmly. Clone size is not always given. Where it is, it says once, few, many or a class for expanded clones.

CDR3 protein: CASSLAGVSYEQYF
CDR3 DNA: TGTGCCAGCAGCTTGGCGGGGGTCTCCTACGAGCAGTACTTC
clone size: NA
D gene: NA
J gene: TRBJ2-7
V gene: TRBV5-6

CDR3 protein: CSANGGGRGSSYEQYF
CDR3 DNA: TGCAGTGCTAACGGGGGGGGGCGGGGGAGCTCCTACGAGCAGTACTTC
clone size: many
D gene: TRBD2
J gene: TRBJ2-7
V gene: TRBV20-1

CDR3 protein: CAWSVPKPSYNEQFF
CDR3 DNA: TGTGCCTGGAGTGTACCGAAACCCTCCTACAATGAGCAGTTCTTC
clone size: few
D gene: NA
J gene: TRBJ2-1
V gene: TRBV30

CDR3 protein: CSVLAGHQETQYF
CDR3 DNA: TGCAGCGTACTAGCGGGGCACCAAGAGACCCAGTACTTC
clone size: NA
D gene: TRBD2
J gene: TRBJ2-5
V gene: TRBV29-1

CDR3 protein: CSAIFRDSYGYTF
CDR3 DNA: TGCAGTGCTATATTCCGGGACAGCTATGGCTACACCTTC
clone size: NA
D gene: TRBD1
J gene: TRBJ1-2
V gene: TRBV20-1

CDR3 protein: CASSQGEGGPEAFF
CDR3 DNA: TGTGCCAGCAGCCAAGGGGAGGGTGGCCCTGAAGCTTTCTTT
clone size: once
D gene: NA
J gene: TRBJ1-1
V gene: TRBV4-2

CDR3 protein: CSAGQGRTEAFF
CDR3 DNA: TGCAGTGCTGGACAGGGCCGCACTGAAGCTTTCTTT
clone size: NA
D gene: TRBD1
J gene: TRBJ1-1
V gene: TRBV20-1

CDR3 protein: CASVWDGSGNTIYF
CDR3 DNA: TGTGCTAGTGTCTGGGACGGCTCTGGAAACACCATATATTTT
clone size: NA
D gene: NA
J gene: TRBJ1-3
V gene: TRBV12-5

CDR3 protein: CASSRGTGSVYGYTF
CDR3 DNA: TGTGCCAGCAGCCGCGGGACAGGATCGGTCTATGGCTACACCTTC
clone size: many
D gene: TRBD1
J gene: TRBJ1-2
V gene: TRBV3-1

CDR3 protein: CASSPALAGETQYF
CDR3 DNA: TGCGCCAGCAGCCCGGCCCTAGCAGGCGAGACCCAGTACTTC
clone size: NA
D gene: NA
J gene: TRBJ2-5
V gene: TRBV5-1

CDR3 protein: CSARGRGKRANVLTF
CDR3 DNA: TGCAGTGCTAGAGGCAGGGGTAAGAGGGCCAACGTCCTGACTTTC
clone size: many
D gene: NA
J gene: TRBJ2-6
V gene: TRBV20-1

CDR3 protein: CASSPGQHAYEQYF
CDR3 DNA: TGTGCCAGCAGCCCGGGACAGCATGCCTACGAGCAGTACTTC
clone size: NA
D gene: TRBD1
J gene: TRBJ2-7
V gene: TRBV7-9

CDR3 protein: CASSLGRRLAGDFRETQYF
CDR3 DNA: TGTGCCAGCAGCTTAGGTCGTCGACTAGCGGGGGATTTCAGAGAGACCCAGTACTTC
clone size: NA
D gene: TRBD2
J gene: TRBJ2-5
V gene: TRBV7-2

CDR3 protein: CASSYSLAGGRSPLHF
CDR3 DNA: TGTGCCAGCAGTTACTCTTTGGCAGGGGGCCGTTCACCCCTCCACTTT
clone size: many
D gene: TRBD1
J gene: TRBJ1-6
V gene: TRBV6-2/TRBV6-3

CDR3 protein: CASRAEGYIQYF
CDR3 DNA: TGTGCCAGCAGAGCCGAAGGGTACATTCAGTACTTC
clone size: NA
D gene: NA
J gene: TRBJ2-4
V gene: TRBV6-1

CDR3 protein: CASSLGLAGDNEQFF
CDR3 DNA: TGTGCCAGCAGCTTGGGACTAGCGGGGGACAATGAGCAGTTCTTC
clone size: many
D gene: TRBD2
J gene: TRBJ2-1
V gene: TRBV7-9

CDR3 protein: CASSSQGDGYTF
CDR3 DNA: TGTGCCAGCAGTTCTCAGGGAGATGGCTACACCTTC
clone size: NA
D gene: NA
J gene: TRBJ1-2
V gene: TRBV27

CDR3 protein: CASSEWAGVGHEQYF
CDR3 DNA: TGTGCCAGCAGTGAATGGGCAGGGGTTGGCCACGAGCAGTACTTC
clone size: NA
D gene: NA
J gene: TRBJ2-7
V gene: TRBV2

CDR3 protein: CAWSALGLGSTDTQYF
CDR3 DNA: TGTGCCTGGAGCGCCTTGGGGCTCGGGAGCACAGATACGCAGTATTTT
clone size: few
D gene: NA
J gene: TRBJ2-3
V gene: TRBV30

CDR3 protein: CSVVAGDGYTF
CDR3 DNA: TGCAGCGTTGTCGCAGGGGACGGCTACACCTTC
clone size: few
D gene: NA
J gene: TRBJ1-2
V gene: TRBV29-1

CDR3 protein: CASSVTGTGARPGGYTF
CDR3 DNA: TGTGCCAGCAGTGTCACCGGGACAGGGGCGCGACCCGGTGGCTACACCTTC
clone size: NA
D gene: TRBD1
J gene: TRBJ1-2
V gene: TRBV2

CDR3 protein: CASSPLGTINTYNEQFF
CDR3 DNA: TGTGCCAGCAGCCCATTAGGGACAATAAATACCTACAATGAGCAGTTCTTC
clone size: NA
D gene: NA
J gene: TRBJ2-1
V gene: TRBV7-8

CDR3 protein: CASSSPGSEQFF
CDR3 DNA: TGTGCCAGCAGTTCCCCTGGTAGTGAGCAGTTCTTC
clone size: many
D gene: NA
J gene: TRBJ2-1
V gene: TRBV6-6

CDR3 protein: CASSLGPSGGTDTQHF
CDR3 DNA: TGTGCCAGCAGTTTAGGGCCTAGCGGGGGCACAGATACGCAGCATTTT
clone size: NA
D gene: NA
J gene: TRBJ1-5
V gene: TRBV12-3/TRBV12-4

CDR3 protein: CSARDSKKNTGELFF
CDR3 DNA: TGCAGTGCTAGAGATTCCAAGAAGAACACCGGGGAGCTGTTTTTT
clone size: NA
D gene: NA
J gene: TRBJ2-2
V gene: TRBV20-1

CDR3 protein: CASSSSGPGTQYF
CDR3 DNA: TGTGCTAGCAGTTCTAGCGGCCCTGGGACCCAGTACTTC
clone size: many
D gene: TRBD2
J gene: TRBJ2-5
V gene: TRBV7-7

CDR3 protein: CTTSDPRGQNGQPQHF
CDR3 DNA: TGTACCACCAGTGATCCTAGGGGACAGAACGGTCAGCCCCAGCATTTT
clone size: NA
D gene: TRBD1
J gene: TRBJ1-5
V gene: TRBV24-1

CDR3 protein: CASSLGGTWTEAFF
CDR3 DNA: TGCGCCAGCAGCTTGGGAGGGACCTGGACTGAAGCTTTCTTT
clone size: many
D gene: NA
J gene: TRBJ1-1
V gene: TRBV5-1

CDR3 protein: CDRPRASRGLYEQYF
CDR3 DNA: TGTGACCGACCTAGAGCATCGCGGGGACTATACGAGCAGTACTTC
clone size: few
D gene: TRBD2
J gene: TRBJ2-7
V gene: TRBV6-5

CDR3 protein: CASSSYREPGSPLHF
CDR3 DNA: TGTGCCAGCAGCTCATACCGGGAGCCAGGGTCGCCCCTCCACTTT
clone size: few
D gene: NA
J gene: TRBJ1-6
V gene: TRBV7-3

CDR3 protein: CASSGVGPGAEVETQYF
CDR3 DNA: TGTGCCAGCAGTGGCGTCGGACCGGGAGCGGAGGTAGAGACCCAGTACTTC
clone size: few
D gene: NA
J gene: TRBJ2-5
V gene: TRBV25-1

CDR3 protein: CASSWQGSYEQYF
CDR3 DNA: TGTGCCAGCAGCTGGCAGGGTTCCTACGAGCAGTACTTC
clone size: NA
D gene: NA
J gene: TRBJ2-7
V gene: TRBV7-6

CDR3 protein: CSARVRGERFF
CDR3 DNA: TGCAGTGCTAGAGTCAGGGGTGAGCGGTTCTTC
clone size: NA
D gene: NA
J gene: TRBJ2-1
V gene: TRBV20-1

CDR3 protein: CASSSRLMGDTEAFF
CDR3 DNA: TGTGCCAGCAGCTCCAGGCTCATGGGGGACACTGAAGCTTTCTTT
clone size: many
D gene: NA
J gene: TRBJ1-1
V gene: TRBV11-2

CDR3 protein: CASSLDTSGGTPLHF
CDR3 DNA: TGTGCCAGCAGCTTGGATACATCAGGCGGGACACCCCTCCACTTT
clone size: few
D gene: NA
J gene: TRBJ1-6
V gene: TRBV5-5

CDR3 protein: CASSADGTGAAYGYTF
CDR3 DNA: TGTGCCAGCAGCGCCGACGGGACAGGGGCAGCCTATGGCTACACCTTC
clone size: many
D gene: TRBD1
J gene: TRBJ1-2
V gene: TRBV9

CDR3 protein: CASSLGRTGGSTYDSYTF
CDR3 DNA: TGCGCCAGCAGCTTGGGCCGGACAGGGGGTTCAACCTATGATAGCTACACCTTC
clone size: NA
D gene: TRBD1
J gene: TRBJ1-2
V gene: TRBV5-1